The 6 T cell receptor beta chains presented below share a single source sample, sequenced in a study of blood T cell repertoires in COVID-19. Profiling relied on immunoSEQ multiplex PCR, and the TCRdb table lists in-frame clones only, not all of them. The profile shows fewer than 350,000 clones, approximately 90% of them singletons. The sequencing sample was made of PBMCs or T cells enriched from blood (not recorded which). The receptors were sampled from a woman in her sixties or seventies in a cohort exposed to, infected with or recovered from COVID-19 (not recorded which).

The CDR3 DNA reads TGTGCCAGCAGCGTGGGCAGAGATAACTATGGCTACACCTTC. Translating it yields CASSVGRDNYGYTF. The gene calls are TRBV9 and TRBJ1-2; D is uncertain. Germline loops: CDR1 SGDLS, CDR2 YYNGEE. The germline V and J ends were trimmed by 2 bases and 1 base, with 9 bases remaining between them. This CDR3 contains 14 residues.

About this clone itself: Sequence at one end of the junction differs from germline and may be a read error. This chain links TRBV7-7 with TRBJ2-2, with 10 bases aligning to TRBD2. Germline V gives CDR1 SSHAT, CDR2 FNYEAQ (reference sequence). CDR3 length equals 16 residues. The CDR3 region is CASSPSSGRTVGELFF. Here the CDR3 DNA reads TGTGCTAGCAGCCCCTCTAGCGGGAGAACTGTCGGGGAGCTGTTTTTT.

CDR3 in DNA: TGTGCCAGCAGCCAAGGGGGGCGTCGGACAGGGAGCTCCTACGAGCAGTACTTC. As protein: CASSQGGRRTGSSYEQYF. This rearrangement joins TRBV4-2 to TRBJ2-7; TRBD1 aligns across 8 bases. The junction had 11 bases not matched to a gene; V was cut back by 1 base and J by 0 bases. This CDR3 contains 18 residues. Germline V CDR1 and CDR2: LGHNA, YNFKEQ.

The V gene is TRBV18, the J gene TRBJ2-7, with a possible D match to TRBD2 (5 bases). The ends were cut back, 2 bases at V and 0 bases at J, with 14 bases in the middle. CDR1 is KGHSH, CDR2 LQKENI, per germline. This CDR3 spans 16 amino acids. CDR3 nucleotide sequence: TGTGCCAGCTCACCAATATCGGCGGGCTACTCCTACGAGCAGTACTTC. Its translation is CASSPISAGYSYEQYF.

The chain has TRBV11-2 and TRBJ2-5; D possibly corresponds to TRBD2 (8 bases). This CDR3 has 15 amino acids. Germline assignment: CDR1 SGHAT and CDR2 FQNNGV. Trimming took off 11 bases at V and 2 bases at J, with 21 bases between the two ends. The CDR3 DNA sequence: TGTGCCCGGGGGGGGTGGTCCAGGGGGCAAGAGACCCAGTACTTC. It translates to CARGGWSRGQETQYF.

The chain is built from TRBV12-1 and TRBJ2-1; the D call in the table, TRBD1, was not verified against the DNA. TRBV12-1 is a pseudogene segment. The CDR3 length is 18 residues. CDR3 coding DNA: TGTGCCAGCAGCTTTGGCTGGGACAGGGGTATCCCCTACAATGAGCAGTTCTTC. Protein: CASSFGWDRGIPYNEQFF.